The entry below describes one TCR beta chain. Its antigen specificity is not known. Nothing much larger sits one base from this clone, and base qualities are not available. TCR CDR3 regions were amplified from genomic DNA by multiplex PCR using the deep immunoSEQ assay. Extracted genomic DNA from each cell subset was spread evenly across all wells of several immunoSEQ 96-well plates, with each plate serving as a replicate. For sorted subsets, 200 to 250 ng genomic DNA, equal to 25,000 to 35,000 T cell genomes, was loaded into each replicate PCR. The purified libraries were quantified using a Qubit 3.0 fluorometer, sized with a Bioanalyzer 2100, and then quantified again using the KAPA Library Quantification kit. Each immunoSEQ 96-well plate was sequenced on its own single-read 150-cycle Illumina NextSeq 550 flow cell. The original pipeline was this. Because the immunoSEQ output included only junctional sequences and no quality scores, the filtering could not be the same as the filtering used for full-length reads. Sequences were annotated with PyIR, a Python wrapper for IgBLAST v1.9, and V/J genes and CDR3 were assigned using IMGT germline references. Reads with weak V/J assignments (E-value above 1e-6), missing CDR3, stop codons, out-of-frame junctions, or ambiguous translated residues were removed. V3J clonotypes were defined as sequences sharing the same inferred V gene, J gene, and CDR3 amino acid sequence. Percentage overlap between repertoires was computed as shared unique clonotypes divided by the size of the smaller repertoire. Repertoire richness was assessed with RTK rarefaction, the Chao1 estimator, and Recon v2.1 estimates of unobserved clonotypes. For all TCRbeta clonotypes obtained by the gDNA method from a few donors, generation probabilities were computed with OLGA. Held by TCRdb, this immuneACCESS table contains in-frame sequences only and omits some clones. Under half of the omission traces to an unresolved V gene where checked; the cause of the rest is unknown. V and J calls and clone size are given by that table; D and trimming were obtained from the DNA. This sample gives 2,500,000 or so clones in total; approximately 90% of them show up just once. Approximately 0.41% of the sample is taken by the ten largest.

Trimmed from V: 9 bases; trimmed from J: 3 bases; junction bases lacking a gene match: 13. The CDR3 runs 16 amino acids, cysteine and phenylalanine included. The CDR3 DNA has 48 bases and is translated from base 1. CDR1 MGHDK and CDR2 SYGVNS are derived from the germline V gene. The entry originates in a study of shared clonotypes between healthy human individuals (dated by TCRdb to about 2020). A note on the overall study: A few men and a couple of women, aged 18 to 49 years, made up the cohort. Each donor's leukapheresis produced roughly between roughly 0.9 and 8.9 billion PBMCs. To estimate repertoire size and how much clonotypes are shared between individuals, the study performed deep sequencing of blood TCR repertoires from a few healthy adults. Different laboratories and diverse techniques were used to prepare libraries and sequence TCR repertoires, to increase sequencing depth and limit assay-specific biases. For each donor, CD4 naive and CD4 memory were each given three plates, CD8 naive was given two plates, and CD8 memory was given one plate.

Overall study results and their limits: Sampling was restricted to blood, and TCR repertoires in tissue are likely to differ from TCR repertoires in blood. Pairwise subsampling led to the expectation that sequencing depth would affect the degree of clonotype sharing among donors. Naive subsets generally had larger estimated clonotype richness than memory subsets did. Clonotypes shared by all four sorted-subset donors showed higher generation probabilities than non-shared clonotypes. Incomplete sequencing was indicated by rarefaction of sorted-subset datasets, despite the large sequencing depth. Because the study included a small number of donors, the genetic and exposure-history diversity represented was limited. Across several donors, around 5% of naive CD4, more than 3% of naive CD8, 2.3% of memory CD4, and 0.3% to 0.45% of memory CD8 clonotypes were shared.

Donors were healthy HIV-negative adults with no recently reported acute infections or vaccinations. Every donor was a Caucasian adult living in Nashville, Tennessee, USA. CD4+ T cells were enriched through magnetic negative selection, after which naive cells were positively selected on CD45RA and the remaining negative fraction served as the memory subset. After blood collection by leukapheresis, PBMCs were isolated using Ficoll-Histopaque density gradient centrifugation and then cryopreserved in the vapor phase of liquid nitrogen. Purity and quantity of every magnetically sorted T cell population were checked by analytical flow cytometry. Genomic DNA was isolated from every sorted fraction and measured by UV absorbance on a Nanodrop 2000c.

The source is a man between 18 and 35 years old in good health. Some clones in this sample may be carry-over from other donors' samples. The rearranged chain carries TRBV25-1 and TRBJ2-7; TRBD2 fits 11 bases in the junction. The sequenced material came from naive CD4+ T cells from PBMCs. Explained via the paper, the cell subset or site label denotes: CD45RA+ positively selected. The CDR3 reads as follows: CARFSGRAVDFYEQYF. The nucleotides are TGTGCCAGGTTTAGCGGGAGGGCCGTGGATTTCTACGAGCAGTACTTC.